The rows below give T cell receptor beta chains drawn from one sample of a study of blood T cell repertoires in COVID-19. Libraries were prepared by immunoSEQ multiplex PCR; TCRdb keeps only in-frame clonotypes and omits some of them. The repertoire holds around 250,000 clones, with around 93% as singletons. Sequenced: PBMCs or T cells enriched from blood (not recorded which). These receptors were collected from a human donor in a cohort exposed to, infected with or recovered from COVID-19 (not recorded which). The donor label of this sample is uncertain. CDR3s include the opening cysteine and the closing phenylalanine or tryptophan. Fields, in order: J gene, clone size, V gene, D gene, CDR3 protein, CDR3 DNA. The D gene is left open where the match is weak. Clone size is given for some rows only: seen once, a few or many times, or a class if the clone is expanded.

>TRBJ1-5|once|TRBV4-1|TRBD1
CASSHPNRGNQPQHF
TGCGCCAGCAGCCATCCTAACAGGGGAAATCAGCCCCAGCATTTT
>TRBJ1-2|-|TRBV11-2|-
CASSLMHGVRFNGYTF
TGTGCCAGCAGCTTAATGCACGGTGTGCGGTTTAATGGCTACACCTTC
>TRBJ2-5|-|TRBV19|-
CASGGQHQETQYF
TGTGCCAGTGGAGGACAGCACCAAGAGACCCAGTACTTC
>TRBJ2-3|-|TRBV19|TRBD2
CASSIAAGGAPDTQYF
TGTGCCAGTAGTATAGCTGCGGGGGGGGCCCCAGATACGCAGTATTTT
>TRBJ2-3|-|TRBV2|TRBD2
CASSEEAGGLTDTQYF
TGTGCCAGCAGTGAAGAGGCGGGGGGCCTTACAGATACGCAGTATTTT
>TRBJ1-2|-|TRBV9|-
CASSDYRVEGGYTF
TGTGCCAGCAGCGACTACAGGGTGGAAGGCGGCTACACCTTC
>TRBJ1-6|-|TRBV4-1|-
CASSTKEARNSPLHF
TGCGCCAGCAGCACAAAGGAGGCTAGGAATTCACCCCTCCACTTT
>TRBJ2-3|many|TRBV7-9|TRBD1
CASSSDRGMADTQYF
TGTGCCAGCAGCTCGGACAGGGGAATGGCAGATACGCAGTATTTT
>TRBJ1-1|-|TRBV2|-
CASSDPGDRNTEAFF
TGTGCCAGCAGTGATCCTGGAGACAGGAACACTGAAGCTTTCTTT
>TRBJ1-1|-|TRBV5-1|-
CASSLAGNTEAFF
TGCGCCAGCAGCTTGGCCGGGAACACTGAAGCTTTCTTT
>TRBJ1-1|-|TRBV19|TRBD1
CASTRDRANTEAFF
TGTGCCAGTACCCGGGACAGGGCGAACACTGAAGCTTTCTTT
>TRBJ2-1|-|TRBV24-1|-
CATSDSAEIDEQFF
TGTGCCACCAGTGATTCGGCGGAGATAGATGAGCAGTTCTTC
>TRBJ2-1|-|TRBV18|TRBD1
CASSPPGQVLEQFF
TGTGCCAGCTCACCACCGGGACAGGTCCTTGAGCAGTTCTTC
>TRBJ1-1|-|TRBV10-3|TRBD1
CAISGQGNTEAFF
TGTGCCATCAGTGGACAGGGCAACACTGAAGCTTTCTTT
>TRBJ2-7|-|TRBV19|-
CASSLRRGRGSYEQYF
TGTGCCAGTAGTCTCCGGAGGGGACGAGGATCCTACGAGCAGTACTTC
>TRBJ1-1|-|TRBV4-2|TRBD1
CASSHPRQGTEAFF
TGTGCCAGCAGCCACCCCCGACAGGGCACTGAAGCTTTCTTT
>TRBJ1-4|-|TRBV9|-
CASSVEGANEKLFF
TGTGCCAGCAGCGTAGAGGGGGCTAATGAAAAACTGTTTTTT
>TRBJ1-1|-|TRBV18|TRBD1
CASSPGQGIFVNTEAFF
TGTGCCAGCTCACCAGGACAGGGAATCTTTGTGAACACTGAAGCTTTCTTT
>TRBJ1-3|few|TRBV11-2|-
CASSLRGNRFSGNTIYF
TGTGCCAGCAGCTTAAGGGGGAACAGGTTCTCTGGAAACACCATATATTTT
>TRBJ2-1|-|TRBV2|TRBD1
CASSRPRTGAYNEQFF
TGTGCCAGCAGCCGCCCTCGGACAGGGGCGTACAATGAGCAGTTCTTC
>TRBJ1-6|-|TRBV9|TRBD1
CASSVGTGVPQSNSPLHF
TGTGCCAGCAGCGTAGGGACAGGGGTTCCCCAGTCTAATTCACCCCTCCACTTT
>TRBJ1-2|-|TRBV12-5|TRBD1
CASGEGQGTLGYTF
TGTGCTAGTGGGGAGGGACAGGGAACGTTGGGCTACACCTTC
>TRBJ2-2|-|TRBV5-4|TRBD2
CASSSELAGGAGELFF
TGTGCCAGCAGCTCGGAGCTAGCGGGGGGGGCCGGGGAGCTGTTTTTT
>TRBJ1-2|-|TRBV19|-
CASSIITTYGYTF
TGTGCCAGTAGTATTATTACAACCTATGGCTACACCTTC
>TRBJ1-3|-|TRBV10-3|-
CALTPSSSGNTIYF
TGTGCCCTCACCCCTAGTTCCTCTGGAAACACCATATATTTT
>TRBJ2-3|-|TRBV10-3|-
CAISESDIRPLNGTDTQYF
TGTGCCATCAGTGAGTCAGACATACGGCCCTTAAACGGCACAGATACGCAGTATTTT
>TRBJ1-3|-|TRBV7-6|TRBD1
CASSPGGAGNTIYF
TGTGCCAGCAGTCCAGGGGGCGCGGGAAACACCATATATTTT
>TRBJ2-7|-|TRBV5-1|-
CASSLTGSEQYF
TGCGCCAGCAGCTTAACAGGGTCGGAGCAGTACTTC
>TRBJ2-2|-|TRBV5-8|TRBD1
CASSLVPDRVNTGELFF
TGTGCCAGCAGCTTGGTCCCTGACAGGGTGAACACCGGGGAGCTGTTTTTT